This T cell receptor (beta chain) was sequenced during a study of post-analysis software for immune sequencing data. Study information: The disease courses covered relapsing-remitting, secondary progressive and progressive-relapsing multiple sclerosis.

The library was made from cDNA and included unique molecular identifiers. Roughly 0.5 million cDNA molecules were obtained from about 0.98 to 11 million T cells. TCRdb reprocessed the PCR reads with MiXCR, giving one entry per CDR3 protein. The sample records roughly 600,000 distinct CDR3 sequences, about 40% being singletons. A remark on this clonotype: Its antigen is unidentified.

General observations from the study: When compared against controls, multiple sclerosis patients showed significantly lower normalized Chao1 diversity. Samples prepared in the same batch strongly co-clustered by F measure. Patients carried roughly 5 TRBV segments more frequently than controls did, and TRBV5-6, TRBV5-1 and TRBV20-1 were among them.

The J segment lost 7 bases and the V segment lost 6 bases, leaving 23 bases of the junction unmatched. There are 18 residues in the CDR3. The source material was blood. This TCR came from a girl between 5 and 17 years old with multiple sclerosis. This chain links TRBV12-3 or TRBV12-4 with TRBJ1-1, with TRBD1 matching over 7 bases. The DNA for the CDR3 is TGTGCCAGCAGCCCTAAGGGGGCAGGGAGTAAATCCCAGCTTGAAGCTTTCTTT. Its protein product is CASSPKGAGSKSQLEAFF.